This is a list of T cell receptor beta chains from one sample in a study of cytomegalovirus exposure and HLA in healthy donors. The assay was immunoSEQ multiplex PCR, and TCRdb's table has in-frame clones only and misses some. This sample carries around 53,000 clones, with 9% to 15% going to the ten biggest clones. The sequencing sample was made of PBMCs. The receptors come from a woman aged 25 to 45 in good health and CMV-seropositive. Both conserved end residues are part of each CDR3. The D gene is left open where the match is weak.

>TRBV19|TRBJ1-5|TRBD1
CASSSRQGRQPQHF
TGTGCCAGTAGTAGCCGACAGGGCCGGCAGCCCCAGCATTTT
>TRBV10-1|TRBJ2-1|TRBD2
CASSRSGSSYNEQFF
TGCGCCAGCAGTCGCAGCGGGAGCTCCTACAATGAGCAGTTCTTC
>TRBV20-1|TRBJ1-1|NA
CSDGDTEAFF
TGCAGTGATGGAGACACTGAAGCTTTCTTT
>TRBV19|TRBJ1-1|NA
CASTLTPGHNTEAFF
TGTGCCAGTACCCTTACGCCGGGACATAACACTGAAGCTTTCTTT
>TRBV7-9|TRBJ2-5|TRBD2
CASSLGGGFQETQYF
TGTGCCAGCAGCTTAGGCGGGGGGTTCCAAGAGACCCAGTACTTC
>TRBV4-2|TRBJ2-7|NA
CASSQGLRDREEQYF
TGTGCCAGCAGCCAAGGGCTACGGGATAGGGAAGAGCAGTACTTC
>TRBV2|TRBJ2-7|TRBD1
CASSIRDRVEQYF
TGTGCCAGCAGTATCCGGGACAGGGTCGAGCAGTACTTC
>TRBV19|TRBJ1-2|NA
CASSRPRGAVDYGYTF
TGTGCCAGTAGTAGGCCGCGGGGGGCAGTGGACTATGGCTACACCTTC
>TRBV5-1|TRBJ2-7|TRBD2
CASRAGVNYEQYF
TGCGCCAGCAGAGCGGGAGTGAACTACGAGCAGTACTTC
>TRBV4-2|TRBJ2-5|NA
CASSRRGETQYF
TGTGCCAGCAGCCGCAGAGGGGAGACCCAGTACTTC
>TRBV4-1|TRBJ1-1|TRBD1
CASSQGLGTGNTEAFF
TGCGCCAGCAGCCAAGGTTTGGGGACAGGGAACACTGAAGCTTTCTTT
>TRBV6-1|TRBJ1-6|NA
CASSEGERNSPLHF
TGTGCCAGCAGTGAAGGGGAGAGGAATTCACCCCTCCACTTT
>TRBV4-1|TRBJ2-7|TRBD1
CASSRVGQGAVDSYEQYF
TGCGCCAGCAGCCGCGTGGGACAGGGGGCGGTGGATTCCTACGAGCAGTACTTC
>TRBV4-2|TRBJ1-2|TRBD1
CASSLTAPGQGVYGYTF
TGTGCCAGCAGCCTAACTGCCCCGGGACAGGGTGTCTATGGCTACACCTTC
>TRBV29-1|TRBJ2-5|NA
CSVVPPQGIQETQYF
TGCAGCGTCGTACCTCCACAGGGAATTCAAGAGACCCAGTACTTC
>TRBV6-1|TRBJ2-7|TRBD1
CASSEIGTESYEQYF
TGTGCCAGCAGTGAAATCGGGACAGAGTCCTACGAGCAGTACTTC
>TRBV5-1|TRBJ2-2|NA
CASSLWPGELFF
TGCGCCAGCAGCTTGTGGCCCGGGGAGCTGTTTTTT
>TRBV6-6|TRBJ2-5|NA
CASNGQPQETQYF
TGTGCCAGCAACGGACAACCCCAAGAGACCCAGTACTTC
>TRBV6-5|TRBJ2-7|NA
CASSSLYEQYF
TGTGCCAGCAGTTCTCTCTACGAGCAGTACTTC
>TRBV5-1|TRBJ2-7|NA
CASSYNREGYEQYF
TGCGCCAGCAGCTACAACAGGGAAGGCTACGAGCAGTACTTC
>TRBV11-3|TRBJ2-2|TRBD2
CASSLAGLAFGELFF
TGTGCCAGCAGCTTAGCTGGACTAGCTTTCGGGGAGCTGTTTTTT